The 12 T cell receptor beta chains below all came from one sample that was sequenced in a study of T cell responses to AZD1222 COVID-19 vaccine. Some clones are missing from TCRdb's copy, which holds only in-frame ones; the method was immunoSEQ multiplex PCR. The table includes about 110,000 clones, 70% to 90% detected once. Sequencing was performed on peripheral blood, taken 28 days after the second AZD1222 dose. Receptors originate from an adult who received the AZD1222 COVID-19 vaccine.

The gene calls are TRBV10-1 and TRBJ1-1; D ambiguous. Germline CDR1 WNHNN, CDR2 SYGVQD (reference sequence). With 6 bases removed from V and 4 bases from J, the gap between germline ends came to 12 bases. The CDR3 runs to 13 residues. Written as DNA, the CDR3 is TGCGCCAGCAGGGTGGAGAAGGGCACTGAAGCTTTCTTT. Residues: CASRVEKGTEAFF.

The rearrangement joins TRBV6-1 to TRBJ2-6; D unclear. The CDR3 is 17 residues long. The V end lost 2 bases, the J end lost 0 bases, and 11 bases lay between the germline ends. The germline gives CDR1 MNHNS, CDR2 SASEGT. The CDR3 here is CASSENSYSSGANVLTF. The DNA of the CDR3 is TGTGCCAGCAGTGAAAACAGCTATAGCTCTGGGGCCAACGTCCTGACTTTC.

The V and J genes are TRBV5-8 and TRBJ2-2; 7 nucleotides agree with TRBD1. The length of the CDR3 is 15 residues. In germline, CDR1 is SGHTS, CDR2 YDEGEE. J was trimmed by 7 bases and V by 2 bases; bases with no gene match: 8. In DNA form, the CDR3 reads TGTGCCAGCAGCTTTCTGGGACAGTTTGGCGGGGAGCTGTTTTTT. Protein product: CASSFLGQFGGELFF.

The rearrangement links TRBV29-1 to TRBJ2-7; D is possibly TRBD2 (5 bases). The CDR3 runs to 12 residues. Germline-derived CDR1 and CDR2 are SQVTM and ANQGSEA. V lost 5 bases to trimming and J lost 7 bases, with 15 bases between them. CDR3 loop: CSVFVGSGEQYF. CDR3 in DNA: TGCAGCGTTTTTGTCGGCTCGGGGGAGCAGTACTTC.

The gene calls are TRBV7-2 and TRBJ2-1; 12 bases agree with TRBD2. The V gene end was trimmed by 6 bases and the J gene end by 7 bases; junction bases not matched to a gene: 10. The CDR3 runs to 16 residues. CDR1 and CDR2 (germline): SGHTA, FQGNSA. DNA of the CDR3: TGTGCCAGCAGTGCTCTAGCGGGAGGGCCTCGAAATGAGCAGTTCTTC. Translation: CASSALAGGPRNEQFF.

This clone was detected only once. Other nucleotide sequences in the sample specify the same CDR3. The CDR3 DNA sequence: TGCGCCAGCAGCTTGGGCGGCTACGAGCAGTACTTC. This codes for CASSLGGYEQYF. The chain employs TRBV5-1 and TRBJ2-7; D unclear. Trimming took 0 bases from V and 3 from J, leaving 4 bases between them. The CDR3 length is 12 residues. In germline, CDR1 is SGHRS, CDR2 YFSETQ.

The rearrangement joins TRBV9 to TRBJ1-2, with 7 bases that match TRBD1. V shed 3 bases and J 7 bases; nucleotides not matched to a gene: 12. CDR3 length equals 15 residues. Germline-derived CDR1 and CDR2 are SGDLS and YYNGEE. The DNA of the CDR3 is TGTGCCAGCAGCGCCGATCCGGAGGGGGCGACTGGCTACACCTTC. Residues: CASSADPEGATGYTF.

The chain recombines TRBV5-1 with TRBJ2-2; TRBD2 matches at 16 bases. Germline V gene data show CDR1 as SGHRS and CDR2 as YFSETQ. The V gene end was trimmed by 4 bases and the J gene end by 6 bases; junction bases not matched to a gene: 9. The CDR3 length is 18 residues. CDR3 sequence: CASSHGGLAGGRAGELFF. The CDR3 coding sequence is TGCGCCAGCAGCCATGGGGGACTAGCGGGAGGGCGAGCCGGGGAGCTGTTTTTT. Drawing the rest from reference TRBV5-1 and TRBJ2-2, the complete variable domain is KAGVTQTPRYLIKTRGQQVTLSCSPISGHRSVSWYQQTPGQGLQFLFEYFSETQRNKGNFPGRFSGRQFSNSRSEMNVSTLELGDSALYLCASSHGGLAGGRAGELFFGEGSRLTVL.

The CDR3 DNA reads TGTGCCAGCAGCCCAGCGGGGAAATTGGGCAATGAGCAGTTCTTC. Its protein is CASSPAGKLGNEQFF. The rearrangement uses TRBV7-9 and TRBJ2-1; 7 bases are a match to TRBD2. Per germline, CDR1 SEHNR and CDR2 FQNEAQ (reference sequence). The CDR3 spans 15 residues. V was clipped by 5 bases and J by 6 bases; unmatched bases: 10.

The count of this clone is one. The chain joins TRBV19 to TRBJ1-1; the match to TRBD1 covers 10 bases. CDR1 is LNHDA, CDR2 SQIVND, per germline (reference sequence). Trimming at V came to 5 bases and at J to 0 bases, leaving 3 bases not matched to a gene. The CDR3 contains 15 residues. This chain's CDR3 is CASSGQGGMNTEAFF. CDR3 nucleotides: TGTGCCAGTAGTGGACAGGGGGGGATGAACACTGAAGCTTTCTTT.

This clone appeared a few times. This chain uses TRBV28 with TRBJ1-3, with D possibly matching TRBD1 (6 bases). V gave up 8 bases and J gave up 3 bases, with 17 bases separating them. This CDR3 has 15 amino acids. Germline CDR1 MDHEN, CDR2 SYDVKM. The CDR3 DNA reads as TGTGCCAGCTCTACGGCTGGGGGCTTTGGAAACACCATATATTTT. Encoded protein: CASSTAGGFGNTIYF.

Only one count was recorded for this clone. The chain carries TRBV27 and TRBJ1-6, with D possibly TRBD1 on 5 matching bases. Germline CDR1 and CDR2: MNHEY and SMNVEV (reference sequence). The CDR3 length is 14 residues. V dropped 5 bases and J dropped 5 bases, with 10 bases sitting between them. CDR3 amino acids: CASSKQGNNSPLHF. DNA of the CDR3: TGTGCCAGCAGTAAGCAGGGTAATAATTCACCCCTCCACTTT.